This is a list of T cell receptor beta chains from one sample in a study of immune characterization of retroperitoneal liposarcoma. TCRdb recomputed calls from the PCR reads with MiXCR, one row per CDR3 protein. This sample has about 19,000 distinct CDR3 sequences; around two fifths occur once, and the top ten carry around 7.4%. The sequenced material came from blood. Receptor source: a male donor with retroperitoneal liposarcoma. The CDR3 runs from the conserved cysteine through the conserved F or W. The order of the fields is clone size, V gene, J gene, D gene, CDR3 protein, CDR3 DNA. D genes are given only for firm matches. Size values are once, few and many counts, or a class for expanded clones, and some rows have none.

clone size: .; V gene: TRBV25-1; J gene: TRBJ2-5; D gene: .; CDR3 protein: CASSEELGRVQETQYF; CDR3 DNA: TGTGCCAGCAGTGAAGAGTTGGGCAGGGTTCAAGAGACCCAGTACTTC
clone size: many; V gene: TRBV6-1; J gene: TRBJ2-7; D gene: .; CDR3 protein: CASGGGDSSYEQYF; CDR3 DNA: TGTGCCTCGGGGGGGGGGGACAGCTCCTACGAGCAGTACTTC
clone size: .; V gene: TRBV7-2; J gene: TRBJ2-1; D gene: TRBD2; CDR3 protein: CASSSAPSGYEQFF; CDR3 DNA: TGTGCAAGCAGCTCAGCTCCTAGCGGCTACGAGCAGTTCTTC
clone size: .; V gene: TRBV6-6; J gene: TRBJ2-1; D gene: .; CDR3 protein: CASRPKGLTYNEQFF; CDR3 DNA: TGTGCCAGCAGACCTAAAGGACTCACATACAATGAGCAGTTCTTC
clone size: medium-sized; V gene: TRBV12-5; J gene: TRBJ2-1; D gene: .; CDR3 protein: CASGLNGEQFF; CDR3 DNA: TGTGCTAGTGGTTTGAATGGTGAGCAGTTCTTC
clone size: few; V gene: TRBV25-1; J gene: TRBJ1-5; D gene: .; CDR3 protein: CASSEYGNQPQHF; CDR3 DNA: TGTGCCAGCAGTGAATATGGTAATCAGCCCCAGCATTTT
clone size: .; V gene: TRBV6-1; J gene: TRBJ2-7; D gene: TRBD1; CDR3 protein: CASSDLPTDRAYEQYF; CDR3 DNA: TGTGCCAGCAGTGACTTACCGACGGACAGGGCCTACGAGCAGTACTTC
clone size: .; V gene: TRBV10-3; J gene: TRBJ2-7; D gene: TRBD1; CDR3 protein: CAISEMSGGYNEQYF; CDR3 DNA: TGTGCCATCAGTGAGATGTCAGGGGGCTACAATGAGCAGTACTTC
clone size: few; V gene: TRBV7-8; J gene: TRBJ1-6; D gene: TRBD1; CDR3 protein: CASSLAGTGAASPLHF; CDR3 DNA: TGTGCCAGCAGCTTAGCCGGGACAGGGGCGGCCTCACCCCTCCACTTT
clone size: .; V gene: TRBV7-2; J gene: TRBJ2-7; D gene: .; CDR3 protein: CASSLGWEGERQYF; CDR3 DNA: TGTGCCAGCAGCTTGGGGTGGGAGGGGGAGCGGCAGTACTTC
clone size: .; V gene: TRBV12-3/TRBV12-4; J gene: TRBJ2-1; D gene: TRBD1; CDR3 protein: CASSFRGGRGQETQFF; CDR3 DNA: TGTGCCAGCAGTTTTAGAGGAGGCAGGGGGCAAGAGACCCAGTTCTTC
clone size: .; V gene: TRBV7-6; J gene: TRBJ2-3; D gene: TRBD2; CDR3 protein: CASSKGPGLAGVTDTQYF; CDR3 DNA: TGTGCCAGCAGCAAGGGTCCGGGACTAGCGGGAGTGACAGATACGCAGTATTTT
clone size: few; V gene: TRBV7-2; J gene: TRBJ2-1; D gene: .; CDR3 protein: CASSGTGSRETQFF; CDR3 DNA: TGTGCCAGCAGCGGAACAGGGTCCCGGGAGACCCAGTTCTTC
clone size: medium-sized; V gene: TRBV6-1; J gene: TRBJ1-4; D gene: .; CDR3 protein: CASRGNRATNEKLFF; CDR3 DNA: TGTGCCAGCAGAGGCAACCGGGCAACTAATGAAAAACTGTTTTTT
clone size: .; V gene: TRBV19; J gene: TRBJ2-7; D gene: .; CDR3 protein: CASGPTTYEQYF; CDR3 DNA: TGTGCCAGTGGCCCAACTACCTACGAGCAGTACTTC
clone size: few; V gene: TRBV11-3; J gene: TRBJ2-4; D gene: .; CDR3 protein: CASRAEGASYNEQYF; CDR3 DNA: TGTGCCAGCAGGGCCGAGGGTGCCTCCTACAATGAGCAGTACTTC
clone size: few; V gene: TRBV11-3; J gene: TRBJ2-1; D gene: TRBD2; CDR3 protein: CASSSSGTIYNEQFF; CDR3 DNA: TGTGCCAGCAGCTCCTCCGGGACTATATACAATGAGCAGTTCTTC
clone size: .; V gene: TRBV4-1; J gene: TRBJ2-3; D gene: TRBD1; CDR3 protein: CASSQDRGIQETQYF; CDR3 DNA: TGCGCCAGCAGCCAGGACAGGGGGATTCAAGAGACCCAGTACTTT
clone size: .; V gene: TRBV27; J gene: TRBJ2-2; D gene: .; CDR3 protein: CASSAGAITGELFF; CDR3 DNA: TGTGCCAGCAGTGCAGGGGCCATCACCGGGGAGCTGTTTTTT
clone size: .; V gene: TRBV6-5; J gene: TRBJ2-1; D gene: TRBD1; CDR3 protein: CASSYGTGGYNEQFF; CDR3 DNA: TGTGCCAGCAGTTACGGGACAGGGGGCTACAATGAGCAGTTCTTC
clone size: .; V gene: TRBV7-2; J gene: TRBJ2-3; D gene: .; CDR3 protein: CASSLDARDTQYF; CDR3 DNA: TGTGCCAGCAGCTTAGATGCTAGAGATACGCAGTATTTT
clone size: many; V gene: TRBV27; J gene: TRBJ2-7; D gene: TRBD2; CDR3 protein: CASSFPGTSGNEQYF; CDR3 DNA: TGTGCCAGCAGTTTCCCCGGGACTAGCGGCAATGAGCAGTACTTC
clone size: once; V gene: TRBV6-8; J gene: TRBJ1-2; D gene: .; CDR3 protein: CASGRVSYGYTF; CDR3 DNA: TGTGCCAGCGGCAGGGTATCCTATGGCTACACCTTC
clone size: .; V gene: TRBV6-2/TRBV6-3; J gene: TRBJ2-7; D gene: TRBD1; CDR3 protein: CASRRDRAPYEQYF; CDR3 DNA: TGTGCCAGCAGACGCGACAGGGCCCCCTACGAGCAGTACTTC
clone size: medium-sized; V gene: TRBV6-6; J gene: TRBJ1-6; D gene: .; CDR3 protein: CASSYREADSPLHF; CDR3 DNA: TGTGCCAGCAGTTACCGGGAGGCGGATTCACCCCTCCACTTT
clone size: .; V gene: TRBV12-3/TRBV12-4; J gene: TRBJ2-2; D gene: .; CDR3 protein: CASSLAGIRGELFF; CDR3 DNA: TGTGCCAGCAGTTTGGCCGGGATCCGCGGGGAGCTGTTTTTT
clone size: many; V gene: TRBV6-1; J gene: TRBJ2-7; D gene: TRBD2; CDR3 protein: CASSELAGGTYEQYF; CDR3 DNA: TGTGCCAGCAGTGAACTAGCGGGAGGTACCTACGAGCAGTACTTC
clone size: .; V gene: TRBV6-8; J gene: TRBJ2-3; D gene: TRBD2; CDR3 protein: CASSRTSGITDTQYF; CDR3 DNA: TGTGCCAGCAGTCGGACTAGCGGGATCACAGATACGCAGTATTTT
clone size: many; V gene: TRBV7-3; J gene: TRBJ2-3; D gene: .; CDR3 protein: CASSLQSTSDTQYF; CDR3 DNA: TGTGCCAGCAGCCTCCAGTCTACCTCAGATACGCAGTATTTT
clone size: .; V gene: TRBV10-1; J gene: TRBJ2-7; D gene: .; CDR3 protein: CATEAGSNEQYF; CDR3 DNA: TGCGCCACTGAGGCAGGGAGCAATGAGCAGTACTTC
clone size: medium-sized; V gene: TRBV12-3/TRBV12-4; J gene: TRBJ2-2; D gene: TRBD1; CDR3 protein: CASSGGDRDTGELFF; CDR3 DNA: TGTGCCAGCAGTGGGGGGGACAGGGACACCGGGGAGCTGTTTTTT
clone size: .; V gene: TRBV24-1; J gene: TRBJ1-4; D gene: TRBD1; CDR3 protein: CATSDSDQGEREKLFF; CDR3 DNA: TGTGCCACCAGTGATTCCGACCAGGGGGAGCGTGAAAAACTGTTTTTT
clone size: few; V gene: TRBV11-2; J gene: TRBJ2-1; D gene: .; CDR3 protein: CASRAPGRNSYEQFF; CDR3 DNA: TGTGCCAGCAGGGCTCCGGGACGCAACTCCTACGAGCAGTTCTTC
clone size: many; V gene: TRBV12-3/TRBV12-4; J gene: TRBJ2-2; D gene: TRBD2; CDR3 protein: CASSSPGGGRELFF; CDR3 DNA: TGTGCCAGCAGTTCCCCCGGGGGGGGCCGGGAGCTGTTTTTT
clone size: .; V gene: TRBV11-3; J gene: TRBJ2-6; D gene: .; CDR3 protein: CASSLVSGANVLTF; CDR3 DNA: TGTGCCAGCAGCTTAGTCTCTGGGGCCAACGTCCTGACTTTC
clone size: .; V gene: TRBV6-6; J gene: TRBJ2-1; D gene: .; CDR3 protein: CASSRENRNEQFF; CDR3 DNA: TGTGCCAGCAGTCGCGAGAACAGAAATGAGCAGTTCTTC
clone size: few; V gene: TRBV6-1; J gene: TRBJ2-1; D gene: TRBD2; CDR3 protein: CASSRGLAVQETQFF; CDR3 DNA: TGTGCCAGCAGCCGGGGACTAGCGGTCCAAGAGACCCAGTTCTTC
clone size: medium-sized; V gene: TRBV12-3/TRBV12-4; J gene: TRBJ2-6; D gene: .; CDR3 protein: CASSLGAGRPGANVLTF; CDR3 DNA: TGTGCCAGCAGTCTGGGGGCAGGTCGACCTGGGGCCAACGTCCTGACTTTC
clone size: many; V gene: TRBV6-5; J gene: TRBJ1-2; D gene: .; CDR3 protein: CASSYGAWGYTF; CDR3 DNA: TGTGCCAGCAGTTACGGGGCTTGGGGCTACACCTTC
clone size: medium-sized; V gene: TRBV6-6; J gene: TRBJ2-1; D gene: TRBD2; CDR3 protein: CASSRTSGTHNEQFF; CDR3 DNA: TGTGCCAGCAGCCGGACTAGCGGGACCCACAATGAGCAGTTCTTC
clone size: .; V gene: TRBV10-3; J gene: TRBJ2-1; D gene: .; CDR3 protein: CAISESGSYNEQFF; CDR3 DNA: TGTGCCATCAGTGAGTCAGGCTCCTACAATGAGCAGTTCTTC